The following is a T cell receptor (beta chain) sequence with its context. Its antigen is not known. These data originate in a study of T-cell memory formation after mild COVID-19. Study-wide results and caveats: What remained unconfirmed was the SARS-CoV-2 specificity of second-wave clones peaking on day 37. Mainly CM and EM harbored the contracting CD4+ clones; mainly EMRA harbored the CD8+ ones. Contracting clones from day 15 to 85 showed balanced CD4/CD8; later expanders favored CD4+.

TCR alpha and TCR beta cDNA libraries carrying sample barcodes and UMIs came from 5'RACE with constant-segment primers. TCRdb recomputed calls from the 5' RACE reads with MiXCR, one row per CDR3 protein. This sample has roughly 500,000 distinct CDR3 sequences, with about 20% found just once. The CDR3 is made up of 16 amino acids. This rearrangement joins TRBV21-1 to TRBJ2-5; the table's TRBD2 call for D was not verified on the DNA. TRBV21-1 is marked as a pseudogene. Sequenced: PBMCs or a T cell subset sorted from them (not recorded which). The sequence came from an adult woman who had mild COVID-19 (a few samples of this study predate the infection). Cell type and time point are not known. The CDR3 here is CASSKGGWDFQETQYF. The CDR3 coding sequence is TGTGCCAGCAGCAAAGGGGGTTGGGACTTCCAAGAGACCCAGTACTTC.